This T cell receptor (beta chain) is from a study of radiation and T cells in renal cell carcinoma. Study-wide results and limits: Without pretreatment biopsies, baseline tumor clonotype presence was undetermined. Top tumor clonotypes rose in blood 2 weeks post-radiation, then contracted.

CDR3 length equals 14 residues. Germline CDR1 LGHNA, CDR2 YSLEER. The ends were cut back, 1 base at V and 8 bases at J, with 14 bases in the middle. Clones were read by immunoSEQ multiplex PCR, and TCRdb kept only the in-frame ones, dropping some. The sample shows approximately 140,000 clones, 88% of them seen only once. Comments on this clone: Its antigen is not known.

Sample time point: baseline pretreatment blood. Sample treatment: 15 Gy SBRT to primary tumor, nephrectomy 4 weeks later. Serial blood draws occurred at baseline and 2 and 4 weeks post-SBRT. The rearrangement joins TRBV4-3 to TRBJ1-1; D uncertain. This specimen was blood, taken from a patient whose treatment included radiotherapy and nephrectomy. The TCR was taken from a woman between 65 and 79 years old with renal cell carcinoma. The CDR3 loop is CASSQVSRTGEAFF. In nucleotides, the CDR3 is TGCGCCAGCAGCCAAGTCTCCCGTACGGGAGAAGCTTTCTTT.